In this sample, the clone carrying this TCR beta chain turned up a few times. The antigen remains undetermined. The sample is drawn from a study of response to subunit inactivated influenza vaccine. TCRdb called the RT-PCR reads again in MiXCR, with one record for every CDR3 protein. This sample has more than 400,000 distinct CDR3 sequences, with about 10% found just once. The V end lost 4 bases, the J end lost 2 bases, and 19 bases lay between the germline ends. The CDR3 contains 17 residues. From germline, CDR1 is MNHEY and CDR2 SVGAGI. The study, taken as a whole, reports: The study's authors posited that every seasonal influenza vaccination enlists few new T cells.

This clonotype originated in a man in his fifties or sixties who received an inactivated influenza vaccine. V gene TRBV6-5 combines with J gene TRBJ2-3, with a tentative D call TRBD2 (5 bases). Sequenced material: PBMCs from blood, taken roughly 6 weeks after vaccination. The CDR3 DNA reads TGTGCCAGCAGTTGGTTCCCGGATAGCGAATTCACAGATACGCAGTATTTT. It translates to CASSWFPDSEFTDTQYF.